The following is a T cell receptor (beta chain) sequence with its context. What it binds is not known. Sequence at one end of the junction differs from germline and may be a read error. The CDR3 extends over 16 amino acids. Germline values: CDR1 SNHLY, CDR2 FYNNEI. Whoever was chosen for sequencing had shown CD8+CD57+ cell expansion by flow cytometry. Genomic DNA, the template, was used for profiling of the TCR beta VDJ and CDR3. TCRdb fed the reads into MiXCR, producing one record per CDR3 protein. The table has about 54,000 distinct CDR3 sequences, about 56% seen once. This sample is part of a study of CD8+CD57+ T cells in acquired aplastic anemia. As for the study in general: The mean DNA yield obtained from sorted CD4+ and CD8+ cells came to 3.2 ug.

Study-wide results and caveats: Patients had approximately 30 CD8+ CDR3 sequences in common with controls (the shared set).

The specimen was sorted CD4+, CD8+, or CD8+CD57+ T cells (not recorded which) from PBMCs. This receptor was obtained from a human donor with aplastic anemia. The chain has TRBV2 and TRBJ1-2; D remains ambiguous. CDR3 protein: CASSKAHVRSNYGYTF. CDR3 nucleotides: TGCGCCAGCAGTAAAGCGCACGTCCGCTCTAACTATGGCTACACCTTC.